This record looks at one T cell receptor (beta chain) sequence and its context. The antigen remains undetermined. The data were taken from a study of stem cell transplantation in POMP-related autoinflammatory disease. Study information: Hypothesis: faulty thymoproteasomes impair CD8+ T-cell selection, skewing TRB repertoires. Study results and limitations: PRAID patients trended toward lower TRB diversity and higher clonality in all analyzed T-cell subsets. Fewer unique TRB V-J gene pairings were identified in patients with PRAID.

The method was immunoSEQ multiplex PCR; TCRdb's version includes in-frame clones alone and lacks a portion of them. The sample lists some 9,200 clones, more than 85% occurring once. The length of the CDR3 is 14 residues. Germline lookup yields CDR1 SGHAT and CDR2 FQNNGV. Trimming took 4 bases from V and 3 from J, leaving 13 bases between them. This material consisted of CD8+ T cells from PBMCs, taken before stem cell transplantation. J is TRBJ2-7 and V is TRBV11-2; D is possibly TRBD1 (5 bases). This clonotype was obtained from a human donor with POMP-related autoinflammation and immune dysregulation (PRAID). The chain's CDR3 is CASSSGFDSYEQYF. The CDR3 nucleotides are TGTGCCAGCAGCTCTGGCTTTGACAGCTACGAGCAGTACTTC.